Below are 14 T cell receptor beta chains sequenced from a single sample in a study of blood T cell repertoires in COVID-19. Clones were sequenced by immunoSEQ multiplex PCR, and TCRdb holds only the in-frame ones, with some missing. The table lists some 120,000 clones, around 90% of them singletons. The sequencing input was peripheral blood. These receptors were collected from a woman between 45 and 65 years old with active or convalescent COVID-19.

The J gene is TRBJ2-1, the V gene TRBV9, with 11 positions matching TRBD2. The junction had 8 bases not matched to a gene; V was cut back by 3 bases and J by 6 bases. The germline CDR1 and CDR2 sequences are SGDLS and YYNGEE. This CDR3 comprises 16 residues. DNA for the CDR3: TGTGCCAGCAGCGCCCACCTAGCGGGAGGCACCAATGAGCAGTTCTTC. Its protein product is CASSAHLAGGTNEQFF.

This rearrangement joins TRBV11-2 to TRBJ2-3; no reliable D call. There are 14 residues in the CDR3. Trimming removed 5 bases from V and 4 bases from J, with 13 bases in between. The germline V gene encodes CDR1 SGHAT and CDR2 FQNNGV. CDR3 in DNA: TGTGCCAGCAGCCAAGCGAAAATCCCAGATACGCAGTATTTT. It encodes CASSQAKIPDTQYF.

This chain joins TRBV6-5 and TRBJ2-2, with D uncertain. The germline V gene encodes CDR1 MNHEY and CDR2 SVGAGI. This CDR3 region has 16 residues. V dropped 2 bases and J dropped 5 bases, with 15 bases sitting between them. The CDR3 DNA follows: TGTGCCAGCAGTTACGAAGGCGTGACAAGGACCGGGGAGCTGTTTTTT. Translating gives CASSYEGVTRTGELFF.

This chain links TRBV5-4 with TRBJ2-1; 9 positions agree with TRBD2. Germline V lookup: CDR1 SGHNT, CDR2 YYREEE (reference sequence). Trimming cost V 4 bases and J 3 bases; bases outside gene matches: 8. CDR3 length: 16 residues. CDR3 sequence: CASSEGTSWGYNEQFF. Here the CDR3 DNA reads TGTGCCAGCAGCGAGGGGACTAGCTGGGGCTACAATGAGCAGTTCTTC.

This chain joins TRBV5-5 and TRBJ1-2; possible D gene TRBD1, 6 bases. CDR1 and CDR2 from the germline V gene are SGHKS and YYEKEE (reference sequence). V was trimmed by 1 base and J by 4 bases, leaving 8 bases between them. CDR3 length: 13 amino acids. CDR3 DNA: TGTGCCAGCAGCTTGAGGACAGCCTATGGCTACACCTTC. Its protein is CASSLRTAYGYTF.

V usage is TRBV5-1 and J usage is TRBJ2-3; D not certain. Between the trimmed V and J ends, which lost 1 base and 4 bases, there was a span of 7 bases. Germline loops: CDR1 SGHRS, CDR2 YFSETQ. The CDR3 length is 13 residues. The CDR3 protein is CASSLIRSDTQYF. The CDR3 DNA is TGCGCCAGCAGCTTGATCAGGTCAGATACGCAGTATTTT.

The V gene is TRBV19, the J gene TRBJ2-1; D not certain. V lost 3 bases, J lost 6 bases, and 6 bases lay in between. The germline gives CDR1 LNHDA, CDR2 SQIVND (reference sequence). CDR3 length equals 12 residues. CDR3 residues: CASSMAVNEQFF. The CDR3 nucleotides read TGTGCCAGTAGTATGGCGGTCAATGAGCAGTTCTTC.

V gene TRBV3-1 (or the pseudogene TRBV3-2) combines with J gene TRBJ2-7; D is unclear. The CDR3 is made up of 14 amino acids. Looked up from germline, CDR1 is LGHDT and CDR2 is YNNKEL (reference sequence). Trimming took 2 bases from V and 5 from J, leaving 13 bases between them. The CDR3 DNA reads TGTGCCAGCAGCCAACGCGGCCCAGAGGACGAGCAGTACTTC. This encodes CASSQRGPEDEQYF.

This chain connects TRBV6-5 to TRBJ1-6, with 8 bases lining up with TRBD1. The CDR3 has 14 residues. Unmatched junction bases numbered 12, after V lost 6 bases and J lost 14 bases. The germline gives CDR1 MNHEY, CDR2 SVGAGI. CDR3 sequence: CASRSGTGPGALHF. The CDR3 DNA is TGTGCCAGCAGGTCCGGGACAGGACCCGGGGCCCTCCACTTT.

The chain is built from TRBV10-3 and TRBJ2-3, with 10 positions matching TRBD2. Germline values: CDR1 ENHRY, CDR2 SYGVKD. Trimming removed 2 bases from V and 2 bases from J; junction bases left unmatched: 4. The CDR3 length is 16 residues. The DNA of the CDR3 is TGTGCCATCAGTGAGCGCCTAGCGGGAGTCACAGATACGCAGTATTTT. It codes for CAISERLAGVTDTQYF.

J is TRBJ2-3 and V is TRBV11-3; maybe TRBD2 (6 bases). This CDR3 comprises 11 residues. V was pared by 5 bases and J by 12 bases, with 12 bases between. Germline-derived CDR1 and CDR2 are SGHNT and YENEEA. The CDR3 sequence is CASSGGGDQYF. CDR3 nucleotides: TGTGCCAGCAGCGGGGGAGGTGACCAGTATTTT.

The genes are TRBV5-4 and TRBJ2-3; tentatively, D is TRBD1 (5 bases). Trimming took off 1 base at V and 4 bases at J, with 10 bases between the two ends. Per the germline V gene, CDR1 is SGHNT and CDR2 is YYREEE (reference sequence). This CDR3 has 14 residues. This chain's CDR3 is CASSLRQGADTQYF. DNA for the CDR3: TGTGCCAGCAGCTTGCGGCAGGGCGCAGATACGCAGTATTTT.

This clone was recorded only once. The chain has TRBV7-2 and TRBJ2-3, with a weak D call TRBD2 (6 bases). This CDR3 has 13 residues. Trimming stripped 5 bases from V and 9 bases from J, with 15 bases between. Germline V gives CDR1 SGHTA, CDR2 FQGNSA. DNA of the CDR3: TGTGCCAGCAGCCAGACTAGTAGCTTAACGCAGTATTTT. Translating gives CASSQTSSLTQYF.

V is TRBV5-4 and J is TRBJ2-7, with TRBD2 matching 7 bases. After removal of 4 bases from V and 2 bases from J, the junction contained 9 bases not matched to a gene. Germline CDR1 is SGHNT and CDR2 is YYREEE (reference sequence). The CDR3 consists of 15 residues. This CDR3 is CASSQSGIGAYEQYF. The CDR3 DNA sequence: TGTGCCAGCAGCCAAAGCGGGATTGGGGCCTACGAGCAGTACTTC.